This TCR beta chain was sequenced in a study of shared clonotypes between healthy human individuals. Some 30,000 T cell genomes, or 200 ng DNA, went into the sorted-subset replicate PCRs. Some clones are missing from TCRdb's copy, which holds only in-frame ones; the method was immunoSEQ multiplex PCR. Seen here are over 950,000 clones, 60% to 80% observed once, and the top ten hold almost 0.9%. Study-wide results and caveats: Unshared clonotypes carried lower generation probabilities than those common to all four donors. Deeper or shallower sequencing was expected to change how clonotypes are shared among donors.

With respect to this clone: Its matching antigen is unknown.

The V gene end was trimmed by 2 bases and the J gene end by 10 bases; junction bases not matched to a gene: 8. Germline V CDR1 and CDR2: LGHNA, YSLEER. There are 17 residues in the CDR3. The J gene is TRBJ2-1, the V gene TRBV4-3, with 16 nucleotides matching TRBD2. The clonotype comes from a man aged 18 to 30 in good health. Some clones in this sample may be carry-over from other donors' samples. The sequencing input was memory CD4+ T cells from PBMCs. Described subset: CD45RA-negative fraction. The CDR3 sequence: CASSQSIGTSGRDEQFF. CDR3 sequence (DNA): TGCGCCAGCAGCCAATCTATCGGGACTAGCGGGAGGGACGAGCAGTTCTTC.